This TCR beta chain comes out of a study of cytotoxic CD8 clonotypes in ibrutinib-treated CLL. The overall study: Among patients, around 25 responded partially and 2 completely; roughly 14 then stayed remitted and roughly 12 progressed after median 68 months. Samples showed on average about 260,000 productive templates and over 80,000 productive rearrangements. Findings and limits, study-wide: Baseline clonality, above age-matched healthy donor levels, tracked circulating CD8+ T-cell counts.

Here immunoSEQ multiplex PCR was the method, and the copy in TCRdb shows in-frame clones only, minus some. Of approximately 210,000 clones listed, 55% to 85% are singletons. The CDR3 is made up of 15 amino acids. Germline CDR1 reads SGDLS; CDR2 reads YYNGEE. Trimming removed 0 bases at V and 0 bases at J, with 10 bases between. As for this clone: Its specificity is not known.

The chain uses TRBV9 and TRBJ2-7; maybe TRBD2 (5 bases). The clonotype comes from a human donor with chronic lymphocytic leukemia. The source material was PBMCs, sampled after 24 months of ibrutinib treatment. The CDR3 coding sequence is TGTGCCAGCAGCGTAGTCGGGGAGAGCTCCTACGAGCAGTACTTC. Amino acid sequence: CASSVVGESSYEQYF.